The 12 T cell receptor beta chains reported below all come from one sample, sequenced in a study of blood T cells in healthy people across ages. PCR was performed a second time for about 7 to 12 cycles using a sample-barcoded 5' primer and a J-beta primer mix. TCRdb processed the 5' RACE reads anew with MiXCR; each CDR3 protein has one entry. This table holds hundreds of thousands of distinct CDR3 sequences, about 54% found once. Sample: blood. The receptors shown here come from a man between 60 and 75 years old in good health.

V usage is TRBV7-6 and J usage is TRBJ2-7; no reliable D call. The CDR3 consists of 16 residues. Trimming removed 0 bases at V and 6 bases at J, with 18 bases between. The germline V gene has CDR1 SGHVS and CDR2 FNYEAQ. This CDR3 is CASSLAQGLGVSEQYF. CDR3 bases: TGTGCCAGCAGCTTAGCGCAAGGGTTAGGAGTCTCCGAGCAGTACTTC. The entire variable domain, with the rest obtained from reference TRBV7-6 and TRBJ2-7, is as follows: GAGVSQSPRYKVTKRGQDVALRCDPISGHVSLYWYRQALGQGPEFLTYFNYEAQQDKSGLPNDRFSAERPEGSISTLTIQRTEQRDSAMYRCASSLAQGLGVSEQYFGPGTRLTVT.

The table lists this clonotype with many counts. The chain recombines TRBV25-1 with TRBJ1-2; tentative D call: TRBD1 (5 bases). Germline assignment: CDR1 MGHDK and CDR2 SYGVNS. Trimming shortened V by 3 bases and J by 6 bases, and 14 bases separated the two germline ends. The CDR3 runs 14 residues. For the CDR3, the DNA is TGTGCCAGCAGTGATCTCGCAGGGACTAATGGCTACACCTTC. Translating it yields CASSDLAGTNGYTF.

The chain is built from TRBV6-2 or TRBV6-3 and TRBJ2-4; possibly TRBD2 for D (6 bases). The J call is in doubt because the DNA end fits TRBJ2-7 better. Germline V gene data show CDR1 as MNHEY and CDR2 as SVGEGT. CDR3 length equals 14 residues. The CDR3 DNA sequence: TGTGCCAGCAGTGCTGGGACTTTTCACTACGAGCAGTACTTC. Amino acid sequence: CASSAGTFHYEQYF.

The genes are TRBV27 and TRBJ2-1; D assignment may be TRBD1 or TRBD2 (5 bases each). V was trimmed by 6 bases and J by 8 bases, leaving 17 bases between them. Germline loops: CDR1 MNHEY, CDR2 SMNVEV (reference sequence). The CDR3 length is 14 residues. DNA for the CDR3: TGTGCCAGCAGCGACAGCCTGTCGAGGGATGAGCAGTTCTTC. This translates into CASSDSLSRDEQFF.

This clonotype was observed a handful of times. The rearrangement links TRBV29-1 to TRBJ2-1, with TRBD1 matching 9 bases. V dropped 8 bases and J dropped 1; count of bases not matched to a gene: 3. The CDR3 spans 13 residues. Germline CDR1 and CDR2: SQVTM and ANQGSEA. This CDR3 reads CSQGTGSYNEQFF. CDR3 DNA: TGCAGCCAAGGGACAGGGTCCTACAATGAGCAGTTCTTC.

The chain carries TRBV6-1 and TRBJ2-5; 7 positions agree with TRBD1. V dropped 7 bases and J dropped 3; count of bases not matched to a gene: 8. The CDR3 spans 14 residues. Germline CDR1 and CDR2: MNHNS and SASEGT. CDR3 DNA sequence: TGTGCCAGCAACAGACCGGGACAGAAAGAGACCCAGTACTTC. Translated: CASNRPGQKETQYF.

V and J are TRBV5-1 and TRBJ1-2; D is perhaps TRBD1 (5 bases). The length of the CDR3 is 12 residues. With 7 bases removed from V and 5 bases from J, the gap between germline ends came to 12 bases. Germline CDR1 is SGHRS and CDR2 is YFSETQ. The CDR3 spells CASGAEAYGYTF. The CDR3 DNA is TGCGCCAGCGGGGCAGAGGCATATGGCTACACCTTC.

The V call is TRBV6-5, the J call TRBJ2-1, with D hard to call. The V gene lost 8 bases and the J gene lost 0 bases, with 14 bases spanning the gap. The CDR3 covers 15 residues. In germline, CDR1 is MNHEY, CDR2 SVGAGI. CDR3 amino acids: CASGRASPSYNEQFF. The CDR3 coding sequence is TGTGCCAGCGGACGAGCCTCCCCCTCCTACAATGAGCAGTTCTTC.

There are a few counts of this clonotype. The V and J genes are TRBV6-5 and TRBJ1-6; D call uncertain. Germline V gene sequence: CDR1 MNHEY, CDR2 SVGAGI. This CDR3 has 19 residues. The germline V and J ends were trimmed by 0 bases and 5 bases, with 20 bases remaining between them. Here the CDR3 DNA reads TGTGCCAGCAGTTACTCAGGGCTCGCCTCCGCTAATAATAATTCACCCCTCCACTTT. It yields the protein CASSYSGLASANNNSPLHF.

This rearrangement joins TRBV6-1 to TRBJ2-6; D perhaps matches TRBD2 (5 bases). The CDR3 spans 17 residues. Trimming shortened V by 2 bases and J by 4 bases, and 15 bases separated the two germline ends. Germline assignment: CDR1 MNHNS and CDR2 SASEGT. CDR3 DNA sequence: TGTGCCAGCAGTGAAAACCCCCTAGCCCGCGGGGCCAACGTCCTGACTTTC. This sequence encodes CASSENPLARGANVLTF.

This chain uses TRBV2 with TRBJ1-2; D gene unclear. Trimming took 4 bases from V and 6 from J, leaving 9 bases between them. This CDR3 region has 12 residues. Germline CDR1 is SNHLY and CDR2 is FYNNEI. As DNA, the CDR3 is TGTGCCAGCAGTGTTCGTTTCGATGGCTACACCTTC. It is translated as CASSVRFDGYTF.

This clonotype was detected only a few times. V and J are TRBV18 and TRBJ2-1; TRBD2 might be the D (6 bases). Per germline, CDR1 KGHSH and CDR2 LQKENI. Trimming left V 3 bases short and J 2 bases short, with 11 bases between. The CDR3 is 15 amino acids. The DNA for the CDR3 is TGTGCCAGCTCACCGCCTGGACTAACCTACAATGAGCAGTTCTTC. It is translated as CASSPPGLTYNEQFF.